This T cell receptor (beta chain) came from a study of blood T cell repertoires in COVID-19. Study background: Samples representing acute and convalescent COVID-19 were sourced from the United States, Italy and Spain.

The germline V and J ends were trimmed by 0 bases and 4 bases, with 14 bases remaining between them. Germline CDR1 KGHSH, CDR2 LQKENI. There are 16 residues in the CDR3. Sequenced by immunoSEQ multiplex PCR; TCRdb stores in-frame clones only, minus some. The data show under 110,000 clones, around 87% seen once. The clonotype comes from a woman in her twenties or thirties with acute or convalescent COVID-19. The genes are TRBV18 and TRBJ2-3, with a tentative D call TRBD2 (6 bases). Input material: peripheral blood. The chain's CDR3 is CASSPPAGSAADTQYF. CDR3 bases: TGTGCCAGCTCACCACCGGCGGGATCGGCGGCAGATACGCAGTATTTT.